The text below deals with one T cell receptor (beta chain). One end of the junction varies from germline; a read error may be responsible. Germline values: CDR1 SGHNT, CDR2 YENEEA. The CDR3 is 17 amino acids. No cell sorting was done before RNA was extracted from the tissue. This non-tumor lung sample came from over 3 cm beyond the tumor edge. The source of the sample is a study of tumor and adjacent non-tumor tissue in lung cancer. Study context: Stage I to III disease affected 10 men and several women aged about 31 to 76.

A modified ARM-PCR protocol with three rounds of nested PCR amplified TCRbeta. TCRdb reprocessed the multiplex PCR reads via MiXCR and lists one record per CDR3 protein. The sample carries approximately 80,000 distinct CDR3 sequences, roughly 80% recorded once. This clonotype was sampled from a man aged 60 to 75 with non-small cell lung cancer. The specimen was distant non-tumor lung tissue. The V and J genes are TRBV11-3 and TRBJ2-1; TRBD2 might be the D (6 bases). Here the CDR3 DNA reads TGTGCCAACAGCTTGGATCGACTAACGGGAGTAGGTAATGAGCAGTTCTTC. It codes for CANSLDRLTGVGNEQFF.